Listed here are 17 T cell receptor beta chains from one sample, sequenced in a study of human T cells and chemical hapten exposure. Time point of the sample: patch test 1, 2 weeks after DPC sensitization. The treatment denotes: therapeutic diphenylcyclopropenone sensitization with weekly scalp DPC. A single record per CDR3 protein comes from TCRdb applying MiXCR to the RACE reads. The data contain tens of thousands of distinct CDR3 sequences, about a tenth of them singletons. The sequencing here drew on whole blood, taken in connection with sensitization to the hapten diphenylcyclopropenone (DPC). The receptors originated from a woman aged 40 to 55 with alopecia areata. Some clones in this sample may be carry-over from other donors' samples.

This clonotype appeared many times. This chain joins TRBV29-1 and TRBJ1-5; D may be TRBD1 (5 bases). The germline V gene encodes CDR1 SQVTM and CDR2 ANQGSEA. This CDR3 region has 14 residues. V lost 5 bases, J lost 0 bases, and 11 bases lay in between. This CDR3 is CSVNEGTSNQPQHF. In DNA form, the CDR3 reads TGCAGCGTTAACGAGGGGACTAGCAATCAGCCCCAGCATTTT.

Only a few counts were recorded for this clonotype. V usage is TRBV3-1 and J usage is TRBJ2-1; 9 bases are shared with TRBD2. V gave up 0 bases and J gave up 7 bases; unmatched junction bases: 7. The length of the CDR3 is 16 residues. Germline lookup yields CDR1 LGHDT and CDR2 YNNKEL (reference sequence). CDR3 in amino acids: CASSQEVALAGNEQFF. The CDR3, as DNA: TGTGCCAGCAGCCAAGAGGTCGCGCTAGCGGGGAATGAGCAGTTCTTC.

The rearrangement joins TRBV18 to TRBJ2-3; D gene unclear. The germline gives CDR1 KGHSH, CDR2 LQKENI. The CDR3 is made up of 11 amino acids. V lost 6 bases to trimming and J lost 2 bases, with 3 bases between them. The CDR3 nucleotides are TGTGCCAGCTCTACCACAGATACGCAGTATTTT. Protein product: CASSTTDTQYF. Based on the CDR3 plus reference TRBV18 and TRBJ2-3, the full variable domain is NAGVMQNPRHLVRRRGQEARLRCSPMKGHSHVYWYRQLPEEGLKFMVYLQKENIIDESGMPKERFSAEFPKEGPSILRIQQVVRGDSAAYFCASSTTDTQYFGPGTRLTVL.

The V and J genes are TRBV4-3 and TRBJ2-7; 12 bases line up with TRBD2. CDR1 is LGHNA and CDR2 is YSLEER in the germline V gene. The J segment lost 3 bases and the V segment lost 1 base, leaving 4 bases of the junction unmatched. This CDR3 region has 16 residues. CDR3 residues: CASSQGATSGGYEQYF. The CDR3 coding sequence is TGCGCCAGCAGCCAAGGGGCGACTAGCGGGGGCTACGAGCAGTACTTC.

This chain connects TRBV20-1 to TRBJ2-7, with D tentatively TRBD2 (6 bases). Per germline, CDR1 DFQATT and CDR2 SNEGSKA (reference sequence). The V and J ends lost 3 bases and 4 bases respectively, with 10 bases between them. The CDR3 spans 12 residues. This CDR3 reads CSASGGIYEQYF. DNA for the CDR3: TGCAGTGCTAGCGGGGGTATTTACGAGCAGTACTTC.

The J gene is TRBJ2-5, the V gene TRBV11-2; D not resolved. The CDR3 runs to 13 residues. Trimming removed 5 bases at V and 5 bases at J, with 12 bases between. The V gene's germline CDR1 is SGHAT and CDR2 FQNNGV. The CDR3 DNA reads TGTGCCAGCAGCCCTGCCCCTTCGGAGACCCAGTACTTC. This encodes CASSPAPSETQYF. Complete variable domain (other parts from reference TRBV11-2 and TRBJ2-5): EAGVAQSPRYKIIEKRQSVAFWCNPISGHATLYWYQQILGQGPKLLIQFQNNGVVDDSQLPKDRFSAERLKGVDSTLKIQPAKLEDSAVYLCASSPAPSETQYFGPGTRLLVL.

This clonotype was counted many times. The chain carries TRBV2 and TRBJ1-1; a weak D match, TRBD1 (6 bases). Germline lookup yields CDR1 SNHLY and CDR2 FYNNEI. The CDR3 has 13 amino acids. Trimming took off 5 bases at V and 4 bases at J, with 11 bases between the two ends. CDR3 bases: TGTGCCAGCAGTTCTACAGGGCGCACTGAAGCTTTCTTT. Encoded protein: CASSSTGRTEAFF.

This clonotype has a count of ten or more. The V gene is TRBV6-6, the J gene TRBJ2-7, with 10 bases identical to TRBD2. After removal of 4 bases from V and 1 base from J, the junction contained 7 bases not matched to a gene. CDR3 size: 16 residues. CDR1 MNHNY and CDR2 SVGAGI come from the germline V gene (reference sequence). CDR3 bases: TGTGCCAGCAGTTCAGCGGGGGGGCAAGGGTCCTACGAGCAGTACTTC. This codes for CASSSAGGQGSYEQYF.

The gene calls are TRBV6-5 and TRBJ2-1, with 9 bases aligning to TRBD2. The CDR3 is 15 amino acids. Trimming removed 6 bases from V and 7 bases from J; junction bases left unmatched: 10. Germline V gene data show CDR1 as MNHEY and CDR2 as SVGAGI. CDR3 protein: CASRGGGAKGNEQFF. Here the CDR3 DNA reads TGTGCCAGCAGAGGCGGGGGGGCCAAGGGTAATGAGCAGTTCTTC.

The genes are TRBV5-4 and TRBJ2-1, with 7 bases matching TRBD1. The CDR3 is 13 amino acids. Germline CDR1 SGHNT, CDR2 YYREEE (reference sequence). J lost 9 bases, V lost 4 bases, and 7 bases had no gene match. The CDR3 spells CASSGIQGLEQFF. Written as DNA, the CDR3 is TGTGCCAGCAGCGGGATACAGGGGCTTGAGCAGTTCTTC.

This clonotype has ten or more counts. The chain employs TRBV9 and TRBJ1-6, with 7 positions matching TRBD1. Trimming at V came to 0 bases and at J to 7 bases, leaving 4 bases not matched to a gene. Per the germline V gene, CDR1 is SGDLS and CDR2 is YYNGEE. The CDR3 length is 15 residues. CDR3 sequence reads: CASSVDNRGNSPLHF. The CDR3 coding sequence is TGTGCCAGCAGCGTAGATAACAGGGGAAATTCACCCCTCCACTTT.

This clonotype has at least ten counts. The genes are TRBV11-2 and TRBJ2-5, with TRBD1 matching over 7 bases. The CDR3 has 16 residues. Germline CDR1 reads SGHAT; CDR2 reads FQNNGV. The V gene end was trimmed by 5 bases and the J gene end by 4 bases; junction bases not matched to a gene: 13. CDR3 sequence (DNA): TGTGCCAGCAGCCGGGCCGCAGGGGGATCTGGAGAGACCCAGTACTTC. Protein: CASSRAAGGSGETQYF. Supplemented by reference TRBV11-2 and TRBJ2-5, the full variable domain reads EAGVAQSPRYKIIEKRQSVAFWCNPISGHATLYWYQQILGQGPKLLIQFQNNGVVDDSQLPKDRFSAERLKGVDSTLKIQPAKLEDSAVYLCASSRAAGGSGETQYFGPGTRLLVL.

Ten or more counts support this clonotype. The chain has TRBV7-9 and TRBJ2-3; 9 bases align to TRBD2. The J segment lost 6 bases and the V segment lost 4 bases, leaving 11 bases of the junction unmatched. CDR3 length: 16 residues. Germline values: CDR1 SEHNR, CDR2 FQNEAQ (reference sequence). The CDR3 DNA reads TGTGCCAGCAGCTCGAGGGCTAGCGGGACCTGGGATACGCAGTATTTT. Translation gives CASSSRASGTWDTQYF.

CDR3 bases: TGCGCCAGCAGCCCACAAACCAGTGAAGCTTTCTTT. Protein product: CASSPQTSEAFF. This sequence joins TRBV4-1 and TRBJ1-1; D not resolved. The V end was cut by 4 bases, the J end by 7 bases, with 10 bases between. The CDR3 sequence is 12 residues long. Germline lookup yields CDR1 MGHRA and CDR2 YSYEKL.

The rearrangement joins TRBV2 to TRBJ1-2; D might be TRBD1 (6 bases). The ends were cut back, 6 bases at V and 3 bases at J, with 17 bases in the middle. The CDR3 is 15 amino acids. In germline, CDR1 is SNHLY, CDR2 FYNNEI. The CDR3, as DNA: TGTGCCAGCAGAAGTATCCTGGACAGAGACTATGGCTACACCTTC. Amino acid sequence: CASRSILDRDYGYTF. The full variable domain, completed using reference TRBV2 and TRBJ1-2, is EPEVTQTPSHQVTQMGQEVILRCVPISNHLYFYWYRQILGQKVEFLVSFYNNEISEKSEIFDDQFSVERPDGSNFTLKIRSTKLEDSAMYFCASRSILDRDYGYTFGSGTRLTVV.

This clonotype has at least ten counts. The chain uses TRBV20-1 and TRBJ2-3, with 10 bases lining up with TRBD2. The V gene end was trimmed by 6 bases and the J gene end by 2 bases; junction bases not matched to a gene: 11. The germline gives CDR1 DFQATT, CDR2 SNEGSKA (reference sequence). The CDR3 consists of 16 residues. CDR3 protein: CSASGVAGGNTDTQYF. The CDR3 region has the DNA TGCAGTGCCAGCGGAGTAGCGGGGGGAAACACAGATACGCAGTATTTT.

With respect to this clonotype: A much larger clone lies one base from this, so it may be a read error. The chain uses TRBV11-1 and TRBJ2-3, with TRBD2 matching 7 bases. CDR1 SGHAT and CDR2 FQDESV come from the germline V gene (reference sequence). The CDR3 runs to 12 residues. The ends lost 5 bases at V and 9 bases at J; junction bases unmatched: 5. The CDR3 sequence: CASSLQTSTQYF. In nucleotides, the CDR3 is TGTGCCAGCAGCCTGCAGACTAGCACGCAGTATTTT.